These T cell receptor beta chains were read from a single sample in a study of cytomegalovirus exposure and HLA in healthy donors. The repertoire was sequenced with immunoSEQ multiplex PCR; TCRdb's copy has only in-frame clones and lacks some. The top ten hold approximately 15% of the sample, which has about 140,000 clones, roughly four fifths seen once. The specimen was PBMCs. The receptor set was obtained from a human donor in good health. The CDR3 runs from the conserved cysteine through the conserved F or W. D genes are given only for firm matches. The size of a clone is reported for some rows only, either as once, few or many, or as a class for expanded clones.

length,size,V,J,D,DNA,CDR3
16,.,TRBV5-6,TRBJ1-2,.,TGTGCCAGCACAAGAATCGTGTCAGGGACTAACTATGGCTACACCTTC,CASTRIVSGTNYGYTF
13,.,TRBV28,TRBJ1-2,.,TGTGCCAGCACCGCGACTGTTTTTTATGGCTACACCTTC,CASTATVFYGYTF
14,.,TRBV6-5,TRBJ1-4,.,TGTGCCAGCAGTGCGGATACATACAATGAAAAACTGTTTTTT,CASSADTYNEKLFF
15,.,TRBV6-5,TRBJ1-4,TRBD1,TGTGCCAGCAGTCCTACAGGGGGCTCTAATGAAAAACTGTTTTTT,CASSPTGGSNEKLFF
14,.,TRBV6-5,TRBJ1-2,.,TGTGCCAGCAGTTACAACGGTGATAACTATGGCTACACCTTC,CASSYNGDNYGYTF
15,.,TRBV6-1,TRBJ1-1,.,TGTGCCAGCGTCGACTTAGGGGGGGCGCTAACTGAAGCTTTCTTT,CASVDLGGALTEAFF
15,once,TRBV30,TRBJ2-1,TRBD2,TGTGCCTGGAGGGGGACTAGCGGGAGGTGGAATGAGCAGTTCTTC,CAWRGTSGRWNEQFF
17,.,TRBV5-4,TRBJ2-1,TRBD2,TGTGCCAGCAGCTCGCCTCAGGGTAGCGGGAACTACAATGAGCAGTTCTTC,CASSSPQGSGNYNEQFF
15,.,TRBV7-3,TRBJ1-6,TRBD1,TGTGCCAGCAGCGCCTCCAGGGGGCGTCACTCACCCCTCCACTTT,CASSASRGRHSPLHF
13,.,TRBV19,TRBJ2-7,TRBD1,TGTGCCAGTAGTACTTCAGGGGGCTACGAGCAGTACTTC,CASSTSGGYEQYF
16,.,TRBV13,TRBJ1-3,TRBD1,TGTGCCAGCAGTCAAATAGACAGGGAAGCTGGAAACACCATATATTTT,CASSQIDREAGNTIYF
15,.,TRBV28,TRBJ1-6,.,TGTGCCAGCAGCCGCGGGGCCAACCAACGTTCACCCCTCCACTTT,CASSRGANQRSPLHF
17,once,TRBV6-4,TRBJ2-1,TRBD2,TGTGCCAGCAGTTTGATAGCGGGAGGGCCGTTCATCGGTGAGCAGTTCTTC,CASSLIAGGPFIGEQFF
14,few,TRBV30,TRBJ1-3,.,TGTGCCTGGAGTGTTGGGGGCACTGGAAACACCATATATTTT,CAWSVGGTGNTIYF
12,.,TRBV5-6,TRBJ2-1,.,TGTGCCAGCAGCTCAGGGGATGATGAGCAGTTCTTC,CASSSGDDEQFF
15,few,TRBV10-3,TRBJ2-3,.,TGTGCCATCAGTGAGTCGGGGGCCTCCACAGATACGCAGTATTTT,CAISESGASTDTQYF
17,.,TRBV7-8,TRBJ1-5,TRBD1,TGTGCCAGCAGCTTAGATGCAGGGGGCGGGGGCAATCAGCCCCAGCATTTT,CASSLDAGGGGNQPQHF
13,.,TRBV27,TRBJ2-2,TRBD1,TGTGCCAGCTCGGGACAGGGGACCGGGGAGCTGTTTTTT,CASSGQGTGELFF
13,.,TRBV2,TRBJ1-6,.,TGTGCCAGCAGCCCCACAGGGTTTTCACCCCTCCACTTT,CASSPTGFSPLHF
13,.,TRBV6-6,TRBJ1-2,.,TGTGCCAGCAGTTACTCGGGTCCAGGGAGCTACACCTTC,CASSYSGPGSYTF
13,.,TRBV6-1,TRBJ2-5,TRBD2,TGTGCCAGCACACTAGCGGTACAAGAGACCCAGTACTTC,CASTLAVQETQYF
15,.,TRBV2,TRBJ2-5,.,TGTGCCAGCAGTGTCTGGGGGCGGGGAGGGAAGACCCAGTACTTC,CASSVWGRGGKTQYF
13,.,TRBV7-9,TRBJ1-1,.,TGTGCCAGCAGCGGAGGACGAAACACTGAAGCTTTCTTT,CASSGGRNTEAFF
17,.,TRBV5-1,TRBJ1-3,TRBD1,TGCGCCAGCAGCTTGGCCTCATTTGACAGGGGGCGAGACACCATATATTTT,CASSLASFDRGRDTIYF
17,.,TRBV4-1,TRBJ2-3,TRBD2,TGCGCCAGCAGCCAAGGCCACGCCAGGCGGGAGGTAGATACGCAGTATTTT,CASSQGHARREVDTQYF
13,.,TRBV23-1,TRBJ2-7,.,TGCGCCAGCAGTCAACCAGGGAAATACGAGCAGTACTTC,CASSQPGKYEQYF
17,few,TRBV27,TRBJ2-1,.,TGTGCCAGCAGACCCACCGGCGATCGGAGCTCCTACAATGAGCAGTTCTTC,CASRPTGDRSSYNEQFF
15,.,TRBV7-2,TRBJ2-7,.,TGTGCCAGCAGATCCAAGACAGCCTTCTCCTACGAGCAGTACTTC,CASRSKTAFSYEQYF
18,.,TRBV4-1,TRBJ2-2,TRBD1,TGCGCCAGCAGCCAATGGAAGCCGGGACAGGGTGACACCGGGGAGCTGTTTTTT,CASSQWKPGQGDTGELFF
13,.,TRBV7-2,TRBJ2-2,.,TGTGCCAGCAGCTTAGACGGGACCGGGGAGCTGTTTTTT,CASSLDGTGELFF
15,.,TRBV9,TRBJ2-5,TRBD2,TGTGCCAGCAGCGTAGCTACAGCGGGAAGCGAGACCCAGTACTTC,CASSVATAGSETQYF
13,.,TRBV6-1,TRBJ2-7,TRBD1,TGTGCCAGCAGTGAAGACAGGGGGCTCGAGCAGTACTTC,CASSEDRGLEQYF
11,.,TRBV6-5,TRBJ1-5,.,TGTGCCAGCGCGGAGGATCAGCCCCAGCATTTT,CASAEDQPQHF
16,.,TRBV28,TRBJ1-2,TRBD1,TGTGCCAGCAGGTATCAAACAGGGGTACCGTATGAAGGCTACACCTTC,CASRYQTGVPYEGYTF
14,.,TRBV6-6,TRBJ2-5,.,TGTGCCAGCAGATTCCTAGAAACCCAAGAGACCCAGTACTTC,CASRFLETQETQYF
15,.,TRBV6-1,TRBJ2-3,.,TGTGCCAGCAGTGAGATAGTAGAGGAGGGGGATACGCAGTATTTT,CASSEIVEEGDTQYF
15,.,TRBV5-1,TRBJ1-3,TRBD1,TGCGCCAGCAGCGTGGACAGGGCGGCTGGAAACACCATATATTTT,CASSVDRAAGNTIYF
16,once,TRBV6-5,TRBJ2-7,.,TGTGCCAGCAGTTACTCGGTCAGGGAAGGGGCCTACGAGCAGTACTTC,CASSYSVREGAYEQYF
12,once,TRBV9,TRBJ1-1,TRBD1,TGTGCCAGCAGCGCGTGGGACAGTGAAGCTTTCTTT,CASSAWDSEAFF
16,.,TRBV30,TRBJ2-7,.,TGTGCCGGGTTTGATACCATCCCTGGCGAGGGTGGCGAGCAGTACTTC,CAGFDTIPGEGGEQYF
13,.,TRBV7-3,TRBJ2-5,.,TGTGCCAGCAGCCCGGGGAGCCAAGAGACCCAGTACTTC,CASSPGSQETQYF
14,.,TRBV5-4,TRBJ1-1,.,TGTGCCAGCAGCTTGTGGGGGGGGGCAGGCGAAGCTTTCTTT,CASSLWGGAGEAFF
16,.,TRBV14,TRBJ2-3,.,TGTGCCAGCAGCCCCCGGGGGGCACGGGGCACAGATACGCAGTATTTT,CASSPRGARGTDTQYF
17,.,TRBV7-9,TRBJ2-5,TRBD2,TGTGCCAGCAGCTGGGGACTAGCGGCAGGCTTCGGAGAGACCCAGTACTTC,CASSWGLAAGFGETQYF
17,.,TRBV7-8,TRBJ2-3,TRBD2,TGTGCCAGCAGCCCGTTCCCTAGCGGGGACAGCCAAGATACGCAGTATTTT,CASSPFPSGDSQDTQYF
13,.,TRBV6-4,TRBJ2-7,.,TGTGCCAGCAGTTCCTATAGCCGCTACGAGCAGTACTTC,CASSSYSRYEQYF
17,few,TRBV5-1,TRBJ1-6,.,TGCGCCAGCAGCGTACAGCTCCACAGGTGGGGAAATTCACCCCTCCACTTT,CASSVQLHRWGNSPLHF
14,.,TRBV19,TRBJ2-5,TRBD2,TGTGCCAGTAGTGTACTAGCGGAGCAAGAGACCCAGTACTTC,CASSVLAEQETQYF
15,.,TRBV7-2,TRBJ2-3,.,TGTGCCAGCAGCCCCGGTCAAAACCTTTTTGATACGCAGTATTTT,CASSPGQNLFDTQYF
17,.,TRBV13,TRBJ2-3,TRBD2,TGTGCCAGCAGTTCAACGACTAGCGGGAGGGCGACAGATACGCAGTATTTT,CASSSTTSGRATDTQYF
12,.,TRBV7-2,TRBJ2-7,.,TGTGCCAGCGGTCCGAGTACCTACGAGCAGTACTTC,CASGPSTYEQYF
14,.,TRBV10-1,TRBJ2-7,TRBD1,TGCGCCAGCCGCAGAGGGGGCTTCTCCTACGAGCAGTACTTC,CASRRGGFSYEQYF
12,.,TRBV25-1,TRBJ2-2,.,TGTGCCGCGGAGGGATATGGCGGGGAGCTGTTTTTT,CAAEGYGGELFF
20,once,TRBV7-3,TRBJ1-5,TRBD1,TGTGCCAGCAGCCACCTCCCCCTGGGACAGGGGTCGGCGAGCAATCAGCCCCAGCATTTT,CASSHLPLGQGSASNQPQHF
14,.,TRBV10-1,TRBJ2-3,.,TGCGCCAGCAGTGAAATAGGAGACGCAGATACGCAGTATTTT,CASSEIGDADTQYF
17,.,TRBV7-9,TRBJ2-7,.,TGTGCCAGCAGCTTAAGTGCGAGGATAGCGCTTACCTACGAGCAGTACTTC,CASSLSARIALTYEQYF
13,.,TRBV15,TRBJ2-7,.,TGTGCCACCAGCAGAGCGGGTTCCTACGAGCAGTACTTC,CATSRAGSYEQYF
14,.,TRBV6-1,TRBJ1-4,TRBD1,TGTGCCAGCAGTGAGGACAGGGGGAAAGAAAAACTGTTTTTT,CASSEDRGKEKLFF
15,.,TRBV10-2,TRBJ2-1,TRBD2,TGCGCCAGCAGTGGGGGGACTAGCTTTAACAATGAGCAGTTCTTC,CASSGGTSFNNEQFF